These T cell receptor beta chains were read from a single sample in a study of early T cells in non-severe SARS-CoV-2 infection. MiXCR, applied by TCRdb to the 5' RACE reads, yields one record per CDR3 protein. Here the sample spans over 95,000 distinct CDR3 sequences, approximately 16% being singletons. What was sequenced was whole blood. All receptors derive from an adult who was a healthcare worker with PCR-confirmed SARS-CoV-2 infection or an uninfected control (not recorded which). The CDR3 runs from the conserved cysteine through the conserved F or W. Each record gives: J gene, clone size, V gene, D gene, CDR3 DNA, CDR3 protein. A D gene is named only where the DNA matches it firmly. Only some rows state a clone size, as once, few, many or a class for expanded clones.

J gene: TRBJ1-1
clone size: few
V gene: TRBV6-2/TRBV6-3
D gene: NA
CDR3 DNA: TGTGCCAGCAGTAGACCGATGAACACTGAAGCTTTCTTT
CDR3 protein: CASSRPMNTEAFF

J gene: TRBJ2-3
clone size: NA
V gene: TRBV3-1
D gene: NA
CDR3 DNA: TGTGCCAGCAGCCCCGATCTAGCGTCAGATACGCAGTATTTT
CDR3 protein: CASSPDLASDTQYF

J gene: TRBJ1-2
clone size: few
V gene: TRBV10-2
D gene: TRBD1
CDR3 DNA: TGCGCCAGCATGCGGGACAGCTATGGCTACACCTTC
CDR3 protein: CASMRDSYGYTF

J gene: TRBJ2-3
clone size: NA
V gene: TRBV5-1
D gene: NA
CDR3 DNA: TGCGCCAGCAGCTTGGTCGGCACATCAGATACGCAGTATTTT
CDR3 protein: CASSLVGTSDTQYF

J gene: TRBJ2-5
clone size: few
V gene: TRBV20-1
D gene: TRBD2
CDR3 DNA: TGCAGTGCGTGGACTAGCGGGGCCCCCCAGGAGACCCAGTACTTC
CDR3 protein: CSAWTSGAPQETQYF

J gene: TRBJ2-7
clone size: NA
V gene: TRBV20-1
D gene: TRBD1
CDR3 DNA: TGCAGTGCTACCCGACAGGGTCTCTCCTACGAGCAGTACTTC
CDR3 protein: CSATRQGLSYEQYF

J gene: TRBJ1-4
clone size: few
V gene: TRBV24-1
D gene: NA
CDR3 DNA: TGTGCCACCAGTAGGGGAACAGGTGATGCTGAAAAACTGTTTTTT
CDR3 protein: CATSRGTGDAEKLFF

J gene: TRBJ2-3
clone size: NA
V gene: TRBV7-8
D gene: TRBD2
CDR3 DNA: TGTGCCAGCAGCCGCCGACTAGCGGAAAGCACAGATACGCAGTATTTT
CDR3 protein: CASSRRLAESTDTQYF

J gene: TRBJ2-2
clone size: NA
V gene: TRBV12-3/TRBV12-4
D gene: NA
CDR3 DNA: TGTGCCAGCAGTATAACAAGGGCCGGGGAGCTGTTTTTT
CDR3 protein: CASSITRAGELFF

J gene: TRBJ2-7
clone size: few
V gene: TRBV5-1
D gene: NA
CDR3 DNA: TGCGCCAGCAACCGTAATACAGGGACCTACGAGCAGTACTTC
CDR3 protein: CASNRNTGTYEQYF

J gene: TRBJ2-5
clone size: NA
V gene: TRBV12-3/TRBV12-4
D gene: NA
CDR3 DNA: TGTGCCAGGAATCGATGGCCCCAAGAGACCCAGTACTTC
CDR3 protein: CARNRWPQETQYF

J gene: TRBJ2-2
clone size: NA
V gene: TRBV5-4
D gene: NA
CDR3 DNA: TGTGCCAGCAGCCTAGGACAGAGAAGCACCGGGGAGCTGTTTTTT
CDR3 protein: CASSLGQRSTGELFF

J gene: TRBJ2-1
clone size: many
V gene: TRBV6-1
D gene: NA
CDR3 DNA: TGTGCCAGCAGTTCGGGGGACGGGTCCTACAATGAGCAGTTCTTC
CDR3 protein: CASSSGDGSYNEQFF

J gene: TRBJ2-2
clone size: NA
V gene: TRBV7-2
D gene: NA
CDR3 DNA: TGTGCCAGCAGCTTAGCGGCAGGCGGGGAGCTGTTTTTT
CDR3 protein: CASSLAAGGELFF

J gene: TRBJ2-3
clone size: many
V gene: TRBV6-5
D gene: NA
CDR3 DNA: TGTGCCAGCAGTTACTCGTTGGGCACAGATACGCAGTATTTT
CDR3 protein: CASSYSLGTDTQYF

J gene: TRBJ2-7
clone size: NA
V gene: TRBV27
D gene: NA
CDR3 DNA: TGTGCCAGCACTTTCGGCGGGCCTTCCTACGAGCAGTACTTC
CDR3 protein: CASTFGGPSYEQYF

J gene: TRBJ2-2
clone size: NA
V gene: TRBV7-2
D gene: TRBD1
CDR3 DNA: TGTGCCAGCAGCTTCAGGGGGCATGGCACCGGGGAGCTGTTTTTT
CDR3 protein: CASSFRGHGTGELFF

J gene: TRBJ2-3
clone size: few
V gene: TRBV7-2
D gene: TRBD2
CDR3 DNA: TGTGCCAGCAGCTCCCCGGGACTAGCGCAGTATTTT
CDR3 protein: CASSSPGLAQYF